The 32 T cell receptor beta chains below all came from one sample that was sequenced in a study of blood T cell repertoires in COVID-19. The method was immunoSEQ multiplex PCR; TCRdb's version includes in-frame clones alone and lacks a portion of them. This table holds roughly 220,000 clones, roughly 79% found once. The sequenced sample was PBMCs or T cells enriched from blood (not recorded which). The receptors shown here come from a middle-aged man who had recovered from COVID-19.

The V call is TRBV12-3 or TRBV12-4, the J call TRBJ1-1; 8 bases are shared with TRBD1. Trimming removed 6 bases from V and 4 bases from J; junction bases left unmatched: 4. The CDR3 contains 13 residues. The CDR3 protein is CASRWTGTTEAFF. In nucleotides, the CDR3 is TGTGCCAGCAGGTGGACAGGGACCACTGAAGCTTTCTTT.

V usage is TRBV6-1 and J usage is TRBJ1-1; no definite D call. With 2 bases removed from V and 4 bases from J, the gap between germline ends came to 11 bases. Germline values: CDR1 MNHNS, CDR2 SASEGT. The length of the CDR3 is 14 residues. CDR3 protein: CASSENWAATEAFF. CDR3 nucleotides: TGTGCCAGCAGTGAAAATTGGGCCGCCACTGAAGCTTTCTTT.

This rearrangement joins TRBV15 to TRBJ1-1, with D maybe TRBD1 (6 bases). Germline CDR1 and CDR2: LNHNV and YYDKDF (reference sequence). Trimming cost V 3 bases and J 6 bases, with 17 bases left between them. The CDR3 is made up of 15 amino acids. CDR3 DNA sequence: TGTGCCACCAGCAGGCCGAGATCAGGGGCGGCTGAAGCTTTCTTT. This sequence encodes CATSRPRSGAAEAFF.

This chain connects TRBV6-4 to TRBJ2-7; the D is unclear. Germline CDR1 and CDR2: MRHNA and SNTAGT. Trimming cost V 7 bases and J 2 bases, with 12 bases left between them. The CDR3 extends over 13 amino acids. The CDR3 nucleotides read TGTGCCAGCACGGTGTGGAGACCCTACGAGCAGTACTTC. Encoded protein: CASTVWRPYEQYF.

In nucleotides, the CDR3 is TGTGCCAGCAGCTTAGGGACAGGGGCGAGTGAAAAACTGTTTTTT. It codes for CASSLGTGASEKLFF. The genes are TRBV5-6 and TRBJ1-4, with 10 bases aligning to TRBD1. This CDR3 contains 15 residues. Germline CDR1 SGHDT, CDR2 YYEEEE. V gave up 2 bases and J gave up 7 bases; unmatched junction bases: 5.

The genes are TRBV5-4 and TRBJ1-5; D ambiguous. CDR1 is SGHNT, CDR2 YYREEE, per germline (reference sequence). The CDR3 has 13 residues. Trimming left V 0 bases short and J 9 bases short, with 10 bases between. The CDR3 bases are TGTGCCAGCAGCTTGGACCAGTTCCCGCCCCAGCATTTT. This codes for CASSLDQFPPQHF.

This sequence joins TRBV7-2 and TRBJ1-4; TRBD1 might be the D (6 bases). Trimming cost V 5 bases and J 3 bases, with 13 bases left between them. Germline CDR1 SGHTA, CDR2 FQGNSA. The CDR3 spans 15 residues. Written as DNA, the CDR3 is TGTGCCAGCAGCCTCCGAGGACAGCCTAATGAAAAACTGTTTTTT. Residues: CASSLRGQPNEKLFF.

The chain has TRBV7-2 and TRBJ1-1; D is possibly TRBD1 (6 bases). Trimming removed 7 bases from V and 1 base from J, with 19 bases in between. This CDR3 comprises 16 residues. Germline-derived CDR1 and CDR2 are SGHTA and FQGNSA. The CDR3 nucleotides are TGTGCCAGCAACTCAGACAGGCTAATAGAGAACACTGAAGCTTTCTTT. Amino acids: CASNSDRLIENTEAFF. The whole variable domain, filled in from reference TRBV7-2 and TRBJ1-1, reads GAGVSQSPSNKVTEKGKDVELRCDPISGHTALYWYRQSLGQGLEFLIYFQGNSAPDKSGLPSDRFSAERTGGSVSTLTIQRTQQEDSAVYLCASNSDRLIENTEAFFGQGTRLTVV.

The CDR3 coding sequence is TGCGCCAGCAGGAGCGGGACCCAAGAGACCCAGTACTTC. Translation gives CASRSGTQETQYF. This sequence joins TRBV5-1 and TRBJ2-5; 7 nucleotides match TRBD2. V dropped 5 bases and J dropped 1; count of bases not matched to a gene: 2. The germline CDR1 and CDR2 sequences are SGHRS and YFSETQ. The CDR3 length is 13 residues.

This chain joins TRBV3-1 (or the pseudogene TRBV3-2) and TRBJ2-3, with 12 bases matching TRBD2. Germline V lookup: CDR1 LGHDT, CDR2 YNNKEL (reference sequence). Losses at the gene ends were 0 bases for V and 6 bases for J; bases not matched to a gene: 7. This CDR3 is 17 amino acids long. CDR3 sequence (DNA): TGTGCCAGCAGCCAAGAGACTAGCGGGGGCAGGTCGGATACGCAGTATTTT. It encodes CASSQETSGGRSDTQYF.

V and J are TRBV3-1 (or the pseudogene TRBV3-2) and TRBJ1-2; D gene ambiguous. CDR3 size: 16 residues. The germline CDR1 and CDR2 sequences are LGHDT and YNNKEL (reference sequence). V lost 3 bases and J lost 6, with 20 bases in between. In DNA, the CDR3 is TGTGCCAGCAGCCAGGATTTAAGGAGGAGATCGGATGGCTACACCTTC. Its protein is CASSQDLRRRSDGYTF.

V usage is TRBV7-8 and J usage is TRBJ2-5, with D possibly being TRBD2 (6 bases). The CDR3 contains 16 residues. CDR1 and CDR2 from the germline V gene are SGHVS and FQNEAQ. Trimming stripped 4 bases from V and 2 bases from J, with 17 bases between. The CDR3 loop is CASSWRAGPTQETQYF. The CDR3 coding sequence is TGTGCCAGCAGCTGGAGGGCAGGGCCGACTCAAGAGACCCAGTACTTC.

The J gene is TRBJ2-4, the V gene TRBV5-1, with no clear D. The CDR3 runs 14 residues. V lost 0 bases and J lost 8, with 12 bases in between. Germline CDR1 is SGHRS and CDR2 is YFSETQ. In nucleotides, the CDR3 is TGCGCCAGCAGCTTGGGTGGCGGAGCAGACATTCAGTACTTC. Encoded protein: CASSLGGGADIQYF.

The V and J genes are TRBV6-5 and TRBJ1-5; 8 positions agree with TRBD1. There are 14 residues in the CDR3. Trimming took 5 bases from V and 7 from J; bases not matched to a gene: 7. The germline gives CDR1 MNHEY, CDR2 SVGAGI. CDR3 residues: CASSQAGGLQPQHF. As DNA, the CDR3 is TGTGCCAGCAGTCAGGCAGGGGGCCTCCAGCCCCAGCATTTT.

The gene calls are TRBV28 and TRBJ1-1; D call uncertain. This CDR3 contains 14 residues. CDR1 and CDR2 (germline): MDHEN, SYDVKM. The ends were cut back, 3 bases at V and 0 bases at J, with 8 bases in the middle. CDR3 protein: CASSFTVMNTEAFF. The CDR3 DNA reads as TGTGCCAGCAGTTTCACAGTCATGAACACTGAAGCTTTCTTT.

This clone was seen a single time. The gene calls are TRBV4-3 and TRBJ1-5, with unresolved D. The CDR3 covers 13 residues. Germline CDR1 reads LGHNA; CDR2 reads YSLEER. V lost 5 bases, J lost 3 bases, and 8 bases lay in between. CDR3 coding DNA: TGCGCCAGCAGCGAGGAGGCCAATCAGCCCCAGCATTTT. This encodes CASSEEANQPQHF.

V is TRBV15 and J is TRBJ1-6, with no clear D. This CDR3 region has 15 residues. The germline gives CDR1 LNHNV, CDR2 YYDKDF (reference sequence). Trimming took 0 bases from V and 9 from J, leaving 12 bases between them. CDR3 DNA sequence: TGTGCCACCAGCAGAGATTTCGGGTTTCGTTCACCCCTCCACTTT. Translated, it gives CATSRDFGFRSPLHF.

This chain connects TRBV10-3 to TRBJ1-5, with D possibly matching TRBD1 (6 bases). The CDR3 sequence is 14 residues long. V was clipped by 2 bases and J by 9 bases, with 14 bases between them. Germline V gives CDR1 ENHRY, CDR2 SYGVKD. CDR3: CAISEGTKFRPQHF. CDR3 DNA: TGTGCCATCAGTGAGGGGACAAAATTCCGGCCCCAGCATTTT.

The chain recombines TRBV5-5 with TRBJ2-3, with a tentative D call TRBD1 (5 bases). CDR3 length: 16 amino acids. Germline-derived CDR1 and CDR2 are SGHKS and YYEKEE (reference sequence). The V and J ends lost 1 base and 5 bases respectively, with 17 bases between them. DNA for the CDR3: TGTGCCAGCAGCTTGAGGGCAGGGATGGGGAAAGATACGCAGTATTTT. Translated: CASSLRAGMGKDTQYF.

Here the CDR3 reads CASSPGGARDEQYF. In nucleotides, the CDR3 is TGTGCCAGCAGCCCCGGAGGGGCGCGGGACGAGCAGTACTTC. The chain joins TRBV7-2 to TRBJ2-7, with D maybe TRBD2 (6 bases). There are 14 residues in the CDR3. CDR1 and CDR2 (germline): SGHTA, FQGNSA. V gave up 5 bases and J gave up 5 bases, with 16 bases separating them.

This clone was seen a handful of times. J is TRBJ1-2 and V is TRBV30, with 9 bases identical to TRBD1. Germline V gene data show CDR1 as GTSNPN and CDR2 as SVGIG (reference sequence). The trim removed 5 bases at V and 8 bases at J, leaving 15 bases unmatched. The CDR3 is 15 residues long. Written as DNA, the CDR3 is TGTGCCTGGCTACGATACAGGGGGCTTAGAGTGGGCTACACCTTC. Translated, it gives CAWLRYRGLRVGYTF.

This sequence joins TRBV5-6 and TRBJ1-6; D possibly corresponds to TRBD1 (5 bases). Germline lookup yields CDR1 SGHDT and CDR2 YYEEEE. V lost 4 bases, J lost 6 bases, and 8 bases lay in between. The CDR3 has 13 residues. CDR3 sequence: CASSRGFNSPLHF. The CDR3 DNA reads TGTGCCAGCAGCCGGGGGTTTAATTCACCCCTCCACTTT.

As concerns this clone: Different DNA sequences within this sample yield the same CDR3. The chain has TRBV7-3 and TRBJ2-1; D perhaps matches TRBD1 (6 bases). The CDR3 runs to 15 residues. Germline CDR1 and CDR2: SGHTA and FQGTGA. V was shortened by 5 bases and J by 0 bases, with 11 bases between the two germline ends. CDR3 sequence: CASSLDRSSYNEQFF. Written as DNA, the CDR3 is TGTGCCAGCAGCCTAGACAGGAGCTCCTACAATGAGCAGTTCTTC.

This chain joins TRBV5-5 and TRBJ2-7; 7 bases map to TRBD2. With V trimmed by 3 bases and J by 5 bases, 14 bases remained unmatched. The CDR3 length is 16 residues. In germline, CDR1 is SGHKS, CDR2 YYEKEE (reference sequence). CDR3 loop: CASSSPRGGGLHEQYF. CDR3 nucleotide sequence: TGTGCCAGCAGCTCCCCCCGGGGCGGGGGTCTACACGAGCAGTACTTC. Complete variable domain (other parts from reference TRBV5-5 and TRBJ2-7): DAGVTQSPTHLIKTRGQQVTLRCSPISGHKSVSWYQQVLGQGPQFIFQYYEKEERGRGNFPDRFSARQFPNYSSELNVNALLLGDSALYLCASSSPRGGGLHEQYFGPGTRLTVT.

This chain links TRBV7-2 with TRBJ2-1; 7 nucleotides agree with TRBD2. The CDR3 spans 15 residues. Germline V gives CDR1 SGHTA, CDR2 FQGNSA. V lost 1 base, J lost 9 bases, and 9 bases stayed unmatched. CDR3 in amino acids: CASSLVGLQSIEQFF. The CDR3 coding sequence is TGTGCCAGCAGCTTAGTGGGACTACAGTCCATTGAGCAGTTCTTC.

V and J are TRBV5-1 and TRBJ1-2, with 7 bases that match TRBD1. The length of the CDR3 is 14 residues. The V and J ends lost 4 bases and 4 bases, in that order; junction bases with no gene match: 7. CDR1 SGHRS and CDR2 YFSETQ come from the germline V gene. The CDR3 is CASSTTRDSYGYTF. CDR3 nucleotides: TGCGCCAGCAGCACCACGCGGGACAGCTATGGCTACACCTTC.

The CDR3 DNA reads TGTGCCAGTATCGACGGGGGCTCCTACGAGCAGTACTTC. Residues: CASIDGGSYEQYF. The chain couples TRBV19 to TRBJ2-7; tentative D call: TRBD2 (6 bases). Trimming pared 7 bases from V and 0 bases from J, leaving 10 bases between. The germline V gene has CDR1 LNHDA and CDR2 SQIVND (reference sequence). The CDR3 sequence is 13 residues long.

V gene TRBV7-2 combines with J gene TRBJ2-5; 8 bases fit TRBD2. The germline V gene has CDR1 SGHTA and CDR2 FQGNSA. V shed 1 base and J 4 bases; nucleotides not matched to a gene: 5. This CDR3 is 15 amino acids long. CDR3: CASSLDGGARETQYF. The CDR3, as DNA: TGTGCCAGCAGCTTAGACGGGGGGGCGAGAGAGACCCAGTACTTC.

V gene TRBV3-1 (or the pseudogene TRBV3-2) combines with J gene TRBJ2-7; D is ambiguous. Germline-derived CDR1 and CDR2 are LGHDT and YNNKEL (reference sequence). Trimming stripped 1 base from V and 2 bases from J, with 9 bases between. The CDR3 is 14 residues long. CDR3 protein: CASSQGANPYEQYF. Written as DNA, the CDR3 is TGTGCCAGCAGCCAAGGGGCTAACCCCTACGAGCAGTACTTC.

The rearrangement links TRBV7-9 to TRBJ2-4; 8 bases are a match to TRBD1. Germline assignment: CDR1 SEHNR and CDR2 FQNEAQ (reference sequence). V dropped 5 bases and J dropped 8; count of bases not matched to a gene: 5. This CDR3 has 13 residues. The CDR3 nucleotides read TGTGCCAGCAGCGACAGGGGCCCGGACATTCAGTACTTC. This encodes CASSDRGPDIQYF.

The gene calls are TRBV15 and TRBJ2-2; the match to TRBD2 covers 7 bases. Germline V gene lookup returns CDR1 LNHNV and CDR2 YYDKDF (reference sequence). With 2 bases clipped from V and 3 bases from J, the junction kept 3 bases outside the gene matches. CDR3 length: 15 residues. CDR3 sequence: CATSRPLADTGELFF. Here the CDR3 DNA reads TGTGCCACCAGCAGACCTCTAGCGGACACCGGGGAGCTGTTTTTT.

CDR3 loop: CAISDQGHGYTF. In DNA, the CDR3 is TGTGCCATCAGTGACCAGGGCCATGGCTACACCTTC. This chain connects TRBV10-3 to TRBJ1-2; TRBD1 might be the D (5 bases). Deletions cut 3 bases from V and 6 bases from J, with 8 bases between. Germline V gene data show CDR1 as ENHRY and CDR2 as SYGVKD. CDR3 length equals 12 residues.